This T cell receptor (beta chain) was recorded in a study of blood T cell repertoires in COVID-19. TCRdb keeps only in-frame clones here, not all; method: immunoSEQ multiplex PCR. The sample has more than 450,000 clones; about nine tenths are singletons. This CDR3 is built from 16 residues. The germline gives CDR1 LGHNA, CDR2 YNFKEQ. J lost 3 bases, V lost 4 bases, and 8 bases had no gene match. Participants had their cohort set by participant-reported clinical history. The sample comprised PBMCs or T cells enriched from blood (not recorded which). The sequence derives from a woman aged 18-30 years who had recovered from COVID-19. The J gene is TRBJ2-1, the V gene TRBV4-2; 8 bases fit TRBD2. Here the CDR3 reads CASSLGTRGLYNEQFF. In nucleotides, the CDR3 is TGTGCCAGCAGCCTTGGGACTAGAGGGCTCTACAATGAGCAGTTCTTC.